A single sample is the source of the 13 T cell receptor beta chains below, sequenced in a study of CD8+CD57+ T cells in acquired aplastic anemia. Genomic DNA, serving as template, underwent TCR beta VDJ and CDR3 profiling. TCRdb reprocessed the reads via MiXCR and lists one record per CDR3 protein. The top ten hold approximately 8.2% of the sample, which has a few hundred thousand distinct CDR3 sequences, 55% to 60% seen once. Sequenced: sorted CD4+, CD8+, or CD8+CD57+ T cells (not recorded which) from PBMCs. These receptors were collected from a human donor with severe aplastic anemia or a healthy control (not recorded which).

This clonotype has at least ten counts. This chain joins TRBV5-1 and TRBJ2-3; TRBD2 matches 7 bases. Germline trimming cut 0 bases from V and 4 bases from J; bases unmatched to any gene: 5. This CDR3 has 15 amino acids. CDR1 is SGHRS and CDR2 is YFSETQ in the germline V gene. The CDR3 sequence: CASSLGAGIADTQYF. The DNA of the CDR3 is TGCGCCAGCAGCTTGGGAGCGGGGATCGCAGATACGCAGTATTTT.

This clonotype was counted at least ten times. The CDR3: CSVDTDRDGGYTF. The CDR3 nucleotides read TGCAGCGTTGACACAGACAGGGATGGTGGCTACACCTTC. The gene calls are TRBV29-1 and TRBJ1-2; 7 bases match TRBD1. Germline CDR1 and CDR2: SQVTM and ANQGSEA. The CDR3 runs to 13 residues. J lost 7 bases, V lost 3 bases, and 8 bases had no gene match.

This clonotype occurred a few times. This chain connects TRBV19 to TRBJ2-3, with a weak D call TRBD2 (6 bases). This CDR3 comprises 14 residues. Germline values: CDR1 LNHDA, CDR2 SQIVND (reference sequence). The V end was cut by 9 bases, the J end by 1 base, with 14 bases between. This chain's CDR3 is CASSTGDRTDTQYF. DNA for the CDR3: TGTGCCAGCTCCACGGGGGACCGCACAGATACGCAGTATTTT.

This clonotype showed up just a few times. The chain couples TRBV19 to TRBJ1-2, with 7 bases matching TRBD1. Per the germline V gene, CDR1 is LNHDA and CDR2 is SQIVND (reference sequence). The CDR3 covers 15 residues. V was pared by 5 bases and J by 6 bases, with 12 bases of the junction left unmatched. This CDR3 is CASSSQGRGGDGYTF. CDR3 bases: TGTGCCAGTAGTTCACAGGGGCGTGGGGGTGATGGCTACACCTTC.

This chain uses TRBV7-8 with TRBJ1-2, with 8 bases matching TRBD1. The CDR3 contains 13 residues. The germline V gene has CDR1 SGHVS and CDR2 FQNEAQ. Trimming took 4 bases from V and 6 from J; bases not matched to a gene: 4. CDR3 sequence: CASSWDRTDGYTF. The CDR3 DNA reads TGTGCCAGCAGCTGGGACAGGACGGATGGCTACACCTTC.

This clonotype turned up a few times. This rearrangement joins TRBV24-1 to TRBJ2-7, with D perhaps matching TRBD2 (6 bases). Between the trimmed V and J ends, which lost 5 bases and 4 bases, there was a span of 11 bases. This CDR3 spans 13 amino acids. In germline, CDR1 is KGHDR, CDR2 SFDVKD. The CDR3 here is CATSAGGNYEQYF. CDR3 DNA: TGTGCCACCAGTGCCGGAGGGAATTACGAGCAGTACTTC.

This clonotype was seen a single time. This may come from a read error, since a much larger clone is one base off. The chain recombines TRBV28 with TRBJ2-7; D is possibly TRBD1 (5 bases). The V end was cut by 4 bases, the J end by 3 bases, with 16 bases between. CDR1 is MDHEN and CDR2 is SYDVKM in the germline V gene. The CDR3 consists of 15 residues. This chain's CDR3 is CASSSQGSTHYEQYF. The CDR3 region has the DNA TGTGCCAGCAGTTCCCAGGGTTCGACCCACTACGAGCAGTACTTC.

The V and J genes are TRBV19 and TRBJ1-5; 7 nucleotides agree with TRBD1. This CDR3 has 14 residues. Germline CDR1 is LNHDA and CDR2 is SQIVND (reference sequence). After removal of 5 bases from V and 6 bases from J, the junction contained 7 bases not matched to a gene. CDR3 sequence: CASSRQGTVQPQHF. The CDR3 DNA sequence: TGTGCCAGTAGTCGACAGGGTACTGTTCAGCCCCAGCATTTT.

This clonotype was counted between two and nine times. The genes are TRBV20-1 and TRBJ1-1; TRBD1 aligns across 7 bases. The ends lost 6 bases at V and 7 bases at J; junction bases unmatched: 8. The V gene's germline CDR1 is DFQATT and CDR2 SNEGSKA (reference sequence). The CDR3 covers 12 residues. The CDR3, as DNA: TGCAGTGCACGTGGACAGGCCAATGAAGCTTTCTTT. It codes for CSARGQANEAFF.

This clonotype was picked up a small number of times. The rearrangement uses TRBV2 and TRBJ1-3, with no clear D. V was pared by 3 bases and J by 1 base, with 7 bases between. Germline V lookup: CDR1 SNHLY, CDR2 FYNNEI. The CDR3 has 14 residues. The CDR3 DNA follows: TGTGCCAGCAGTGAGTGGGAGTCTGGAAACACCATATATTTT. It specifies CASSEWESGNTIYF.

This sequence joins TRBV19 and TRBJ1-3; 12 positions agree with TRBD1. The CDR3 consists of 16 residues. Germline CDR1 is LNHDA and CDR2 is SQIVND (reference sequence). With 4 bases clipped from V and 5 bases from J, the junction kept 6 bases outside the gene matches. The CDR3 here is CASSTTGQGARNTIYF. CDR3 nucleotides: TGTGCCAGTAGTACCACGGGACAGGGGGCTCGAAACACCATATATTTT.

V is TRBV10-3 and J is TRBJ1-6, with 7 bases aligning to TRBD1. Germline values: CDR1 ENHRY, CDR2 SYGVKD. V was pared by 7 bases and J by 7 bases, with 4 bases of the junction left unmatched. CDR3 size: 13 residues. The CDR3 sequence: CAITQGGNSPLHF. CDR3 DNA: TGTGCCATCACCCAGGGGGGGAATTCACCCCTCCACTTT.

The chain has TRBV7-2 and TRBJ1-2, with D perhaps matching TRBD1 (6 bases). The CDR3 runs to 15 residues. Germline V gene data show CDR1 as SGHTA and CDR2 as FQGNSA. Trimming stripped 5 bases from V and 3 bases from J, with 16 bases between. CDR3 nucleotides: TGTGCCAGCAGCCCTAATCAGGGGCGCGACTATGGCTACACCTTC. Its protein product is CASSPNQGRDYGYTF.